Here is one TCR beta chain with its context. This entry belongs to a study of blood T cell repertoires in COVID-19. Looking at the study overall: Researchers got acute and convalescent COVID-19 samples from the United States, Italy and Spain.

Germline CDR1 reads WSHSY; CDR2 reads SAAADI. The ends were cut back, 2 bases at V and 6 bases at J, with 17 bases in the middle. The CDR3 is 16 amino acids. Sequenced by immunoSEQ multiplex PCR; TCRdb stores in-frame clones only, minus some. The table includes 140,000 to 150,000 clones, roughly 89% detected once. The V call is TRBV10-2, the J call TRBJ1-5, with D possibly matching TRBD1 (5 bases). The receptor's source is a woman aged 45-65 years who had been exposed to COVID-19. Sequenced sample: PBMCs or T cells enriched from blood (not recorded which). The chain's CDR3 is CASSERRVAVSQPQHF. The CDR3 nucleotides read TGCGCCAGCAGTGAGCGCAGGGTAGCCGTCAGTCAGCCCCAGCATTTT.